This record concerns one T cell receptor (beta chain) sequence. CDR1 is SGHRS and CDR2 is YFSETQ in the germline V gene. The trim removed 8 bases at V and 0 bases at J, leaving 10 bases unmatched. The length of the CDR3 is 15 residues. This entry is derived from a study of shared clonotypes between healthy human individuals. Each replicate PCR on the sorted subsets used 150 to 200 ng DNA (roughly 32,000 T cell genomes). Assay used: immunoSEQ multiplex PCR; TCRdb lists only in-frame clones, some missing. In the table there are a few million clones, over 90% of which are singletons. Sequencing input: naive CD4+ T cells from PBMCs. The subset here: CD45RA+ positively selected. The rearrangement joins TRBV5-1 to TRBJ2-7; 8 bases agree with TRBD2. The TCR was taken from a man younger than 35 in good health. Some clones in this sample may be carry-over from other donors' samples. The CDR3 region has the DNA TGCGCCAGTAGCGGGAACCGGGCTACCTCCTACGAGCAGTACTTC. Translation: CASSGNRATSYEQYF.